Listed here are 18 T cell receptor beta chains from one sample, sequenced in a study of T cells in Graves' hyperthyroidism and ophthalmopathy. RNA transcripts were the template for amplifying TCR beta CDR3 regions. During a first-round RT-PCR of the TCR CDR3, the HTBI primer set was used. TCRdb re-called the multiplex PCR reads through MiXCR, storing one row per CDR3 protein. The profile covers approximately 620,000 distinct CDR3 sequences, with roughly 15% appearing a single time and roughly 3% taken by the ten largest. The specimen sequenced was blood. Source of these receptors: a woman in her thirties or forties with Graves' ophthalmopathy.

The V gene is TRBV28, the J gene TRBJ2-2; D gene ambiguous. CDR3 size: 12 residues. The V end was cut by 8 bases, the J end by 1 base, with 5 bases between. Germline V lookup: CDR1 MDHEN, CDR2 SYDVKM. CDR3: CASLKNTGELFF. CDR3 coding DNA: TGTGCCAGCTTGAAGAACACCGGGGAGCTGTTTTTT.

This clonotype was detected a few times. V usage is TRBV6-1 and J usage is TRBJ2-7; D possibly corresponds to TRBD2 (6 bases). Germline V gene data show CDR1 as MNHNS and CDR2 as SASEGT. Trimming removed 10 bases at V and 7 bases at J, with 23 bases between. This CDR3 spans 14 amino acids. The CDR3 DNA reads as TGTGCCACTGCTTCGGGCGGGACCTCAAGGGAGCAGTACTTC. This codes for CATASGGTSREQYF.

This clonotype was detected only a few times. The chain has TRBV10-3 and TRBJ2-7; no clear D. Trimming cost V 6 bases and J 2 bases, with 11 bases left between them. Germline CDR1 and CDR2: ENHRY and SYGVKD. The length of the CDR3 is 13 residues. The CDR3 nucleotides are TGTGCCATCAGGGCAAATGAGGCCTACGAGCAGTACTTC. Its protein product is CAIRANEAYEQYF.

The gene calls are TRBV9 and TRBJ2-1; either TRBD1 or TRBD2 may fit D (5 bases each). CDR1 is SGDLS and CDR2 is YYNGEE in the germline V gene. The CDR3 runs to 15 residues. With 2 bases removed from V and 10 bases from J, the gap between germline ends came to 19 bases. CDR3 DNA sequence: TGTGCCAGCAGCGTGGCCGGGCCCCCCGGGGCCGAGCAGTTCTTC. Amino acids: CASSVAGPPGAEQFF.

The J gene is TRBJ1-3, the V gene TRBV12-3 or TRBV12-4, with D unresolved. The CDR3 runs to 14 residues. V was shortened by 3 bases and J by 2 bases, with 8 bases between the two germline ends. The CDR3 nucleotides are TGTGCCAGCAGTTTCCGGGGAACTGGAAACACCATATATTTT. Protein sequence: CASSFRGTGNTIYF.

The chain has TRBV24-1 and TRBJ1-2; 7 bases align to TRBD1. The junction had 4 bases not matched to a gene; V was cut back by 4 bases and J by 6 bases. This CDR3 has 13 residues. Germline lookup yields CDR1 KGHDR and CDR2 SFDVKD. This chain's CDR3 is CATSERQGDGYTF. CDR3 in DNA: TGTGCCACCAGTGAACGACAGGGAGATGGCTACACCTTC.

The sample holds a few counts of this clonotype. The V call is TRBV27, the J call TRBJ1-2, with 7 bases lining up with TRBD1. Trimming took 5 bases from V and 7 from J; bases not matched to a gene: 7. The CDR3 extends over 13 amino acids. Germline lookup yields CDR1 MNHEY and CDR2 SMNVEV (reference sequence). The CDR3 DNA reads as TGTGCCAGCAGTAATCGAGGGGGCCTTGGCTACACCTTC. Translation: CASSNRGGLGYTF.

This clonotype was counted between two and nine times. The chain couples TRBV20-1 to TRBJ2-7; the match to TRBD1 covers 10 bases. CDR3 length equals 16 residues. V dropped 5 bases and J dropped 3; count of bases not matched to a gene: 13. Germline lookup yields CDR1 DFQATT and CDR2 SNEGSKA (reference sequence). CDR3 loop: CSAPRGGDRGIYEQYF. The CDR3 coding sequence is TGCAGTGCTCCCCGGGGGGGGGACAGGGGTATCTACGAGCAGTACTTC.

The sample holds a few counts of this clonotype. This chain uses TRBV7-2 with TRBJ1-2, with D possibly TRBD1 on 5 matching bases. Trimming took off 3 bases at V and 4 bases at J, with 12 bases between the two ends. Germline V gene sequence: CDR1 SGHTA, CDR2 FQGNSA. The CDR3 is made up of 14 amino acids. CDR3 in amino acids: CASSFRRDFYGYTF. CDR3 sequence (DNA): TGTGCCAGCAGCTTCAGGAGGGACTTCTATGGCTACACCTTC.

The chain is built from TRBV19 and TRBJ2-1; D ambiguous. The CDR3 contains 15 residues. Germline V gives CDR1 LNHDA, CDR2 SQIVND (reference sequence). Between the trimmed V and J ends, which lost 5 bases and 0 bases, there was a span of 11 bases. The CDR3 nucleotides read TGTGCCAGTAGTCTTTCCGTGGGCTCCTACAATGAGCAGTTCTTC. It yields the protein CASSLSVGSYNEQFF.

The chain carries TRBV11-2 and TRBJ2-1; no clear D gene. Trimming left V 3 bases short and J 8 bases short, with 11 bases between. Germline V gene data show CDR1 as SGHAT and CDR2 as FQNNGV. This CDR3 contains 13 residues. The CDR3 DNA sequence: TGTGCCAGCAGCTTGATCCGAGCAGATGAGCAGTTCTTC. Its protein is CASSLIRADEQFF.

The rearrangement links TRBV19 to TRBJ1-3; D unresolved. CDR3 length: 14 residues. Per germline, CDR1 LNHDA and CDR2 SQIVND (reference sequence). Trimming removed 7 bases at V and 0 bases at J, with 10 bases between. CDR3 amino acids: CASNGRLSGNTIYF. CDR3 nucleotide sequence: TGTGCCAGTAACGGCAGACTCTCTGGAAACACCATATATTTT.

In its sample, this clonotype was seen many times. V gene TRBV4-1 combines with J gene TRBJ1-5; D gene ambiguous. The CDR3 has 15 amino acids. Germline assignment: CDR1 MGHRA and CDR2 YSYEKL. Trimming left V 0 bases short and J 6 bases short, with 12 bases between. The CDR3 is CASSQDPSGVQPQHF. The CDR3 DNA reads TGCGCCAGCAGCCAAGATCCCTCCGGAGTTCAGCCCCAGCATTTT.

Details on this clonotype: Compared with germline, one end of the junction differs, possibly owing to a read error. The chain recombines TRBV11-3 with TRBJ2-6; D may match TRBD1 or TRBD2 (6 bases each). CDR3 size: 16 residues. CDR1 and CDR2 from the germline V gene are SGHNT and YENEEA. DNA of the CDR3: TGTGCCGGCAGCCGCCGGGGGCGCTCTGGGGCCAACGTCCTGACTTTC. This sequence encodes CAGSRRGRSGANVLTF.

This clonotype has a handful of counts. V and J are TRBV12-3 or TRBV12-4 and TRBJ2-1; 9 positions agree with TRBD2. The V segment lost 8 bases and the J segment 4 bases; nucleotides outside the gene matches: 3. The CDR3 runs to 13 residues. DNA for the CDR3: TGTGCCAGCCGGACTAGCGAGTACAATGAGCAGTTCTTC. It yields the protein CASRTSEYNEQFF.

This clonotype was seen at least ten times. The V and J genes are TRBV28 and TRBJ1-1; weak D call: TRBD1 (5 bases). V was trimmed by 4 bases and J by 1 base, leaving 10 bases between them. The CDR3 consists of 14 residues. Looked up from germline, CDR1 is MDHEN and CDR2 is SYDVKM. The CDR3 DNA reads TGTGCCAGCAGTTCAGTAGGGGAGAACACTGAAGCTTTCTTT. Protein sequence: CASSSVGENTEAFF.

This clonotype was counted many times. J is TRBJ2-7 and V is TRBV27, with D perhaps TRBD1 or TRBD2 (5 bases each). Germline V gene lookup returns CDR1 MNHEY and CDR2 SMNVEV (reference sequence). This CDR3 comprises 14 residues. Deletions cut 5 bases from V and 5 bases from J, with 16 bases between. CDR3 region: CASSDPFGGNEQYF. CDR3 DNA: TGTGCCAGCAGTGACCCCTTTGGGGGTAACGAGCAGTACTTC.

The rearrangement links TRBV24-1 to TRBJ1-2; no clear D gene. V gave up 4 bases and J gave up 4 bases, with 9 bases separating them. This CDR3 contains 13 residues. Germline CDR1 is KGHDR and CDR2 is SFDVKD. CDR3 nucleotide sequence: TGTGCCACCAGTGACCCCGGCGGCTATGGCTACACCTTC. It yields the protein CATSDPGGYGYTF.